Below are 3 T cell receptor beta chains sequenced from a single sample in a study of T cell responses to AZD1222 COVID-19 vaccine. Assay used: immunoSEQ multiplex PCR; TCRdb lists only in-frame clones, some missing. The table records some 100,000 clones, roughly nine tenths of them present only once. Here the sequenced sample was peripheral blood, taken on day 0 of AZD1222 vaccination. These receptor sequences come from an adult in good health.

The V and J genes are TRBV29-1 and TRBJ2-3; TRBD1 is a possible D gene (6 bases). CDR3 length: 13 residues. V lost 7 bases, J lost 3 bases, and 14 bases lay in between. Germline CDR1 SQVTM, CDR2 ANQGSEA. As DNA, the CDR3 is TGCAGCGCAGCAACAGGGATGACAGATACGCAGTATTTT. It specifies CSAATGMTDTQYF.

The V and J genes are TRBV11-1 and TRBJ1-1; TRBD1 agrees at 7 bases. The V segment lost 3 bases and the J segment 1 base; nucleotides outside the gene matches: 8. There are 16 residues in the CDR3. CDR1 and CDR2 (germline): SGHAT, FQDESV (reference sequence). The CDR3 coding sequence is TGTGCCAGCAGCTTTAGCCGACAGGGACGGAACACTGAAGCTTTCTTT. Residues: CASSFSRQGRNTEAFF.

The chain links TRBV19 to TRBJ2-2; possible D gene TRBD1, 5 bases. This CDR3 contains 14 residues. Germline CDR1 LNHDA, CDR2 SQIVND (reference sequence). Trimming took off 5 bases at V and 7 bases at J, with 14 bases between the two ends. DNA for the CDR3: TGTGCCAGTAGTCAACCACAGGCGTACGGGGAGCTGTTTTTT. Protein product: CASSQPQAYGELFF.